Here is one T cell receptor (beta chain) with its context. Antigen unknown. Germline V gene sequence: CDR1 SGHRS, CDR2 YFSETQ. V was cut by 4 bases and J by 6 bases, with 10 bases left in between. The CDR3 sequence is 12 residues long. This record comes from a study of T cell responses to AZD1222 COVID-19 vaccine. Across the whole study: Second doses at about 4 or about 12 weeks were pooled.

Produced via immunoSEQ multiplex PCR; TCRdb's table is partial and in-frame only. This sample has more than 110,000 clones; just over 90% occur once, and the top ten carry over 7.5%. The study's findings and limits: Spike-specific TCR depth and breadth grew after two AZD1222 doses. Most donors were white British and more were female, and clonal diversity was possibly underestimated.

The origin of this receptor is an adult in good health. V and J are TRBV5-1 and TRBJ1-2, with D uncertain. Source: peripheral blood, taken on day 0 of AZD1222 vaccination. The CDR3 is CASSLGVNGYTF. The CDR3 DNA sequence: TGCGCCAGCAGCCTGGGTGTAAATGGCTACACCTTC.